The next 12 T cell receptor beta chains were all read from a single sample in a study of T cells in Graves' hyperthyroidism and ophthalmopathy. It was RNA transcripts that yielded the amplified TCR beta CDR3 regions. Using the HTBI primer set, a first-round RT-PCR was run on the TCR CDR3. TCRdb passed the multiplex PCR reads through MiXCR, listing each CDR3 protein once. The data contain about 640,000 distinct CDR3 sequences, more than 20% of them singletons. The sequenced material came from blood. These receptors were taken from a man aged 25-45 years with Graves' ophthalmopathy.

This clonotype showed up many times. The CDR3, as DNA: TGTGCCAGCACAACAGGACCCCTTAATCAGCCCCAGCATTTT. This translates into CASTTGPLNQPQHF. The chain is built from TRBV2 and TRBJ1-5; D may be TRBD1 (5 bases). The CDR3 is made up of 14 amino acids. Per the germline V gene, CDR1 is SNHLY and CDR2 is FYNNEI. Trimming took off 7 bases at V and 4 bases at J, with 14 bases between the two ends.

This clonotype has a count of ten or more. The chain is built from TRBV20-1 and TRBJ1-2; 10 bases are shared with TRBD1. This CDR3 is 15 amino acids long. The germline V gene encodes CDR1 DFQATT and CDR2 SNEGSKA (reference sequence). Trimming removed 6 bases from V and 1 base from J; junction bases left unmatched: 8. Here the CDR3 reads CSATRQGASNYGYTF. The DNA for the CDR3 is TGCAGTGCCACCCGACAGGGGGCTAGTAACTATGGCTACACCTTC.

This chain connects TRBV12-3 or TRBV12-4 to TRBJ1-1; 11 nucleotides align to TRBD1. V trimming: 6 bases; J trimming: 3 bases; junction bases outside the gene matches: 6. This CDR3 comprises 15 residues. In DNA form, the CDR3 reads TGTGCCAGCAGCCTGGACAGGGGGCGGTACACTGAAGCTTTCTTT. This encodes CASSLDRGRYTEAFF.

This chain uses TRBV6-2 or TRBV6-3 with TRBJ2-7, with a tentative D call TRBD1 (5 bases). The length of the CDR3 is 14 residues. The germline V and J ends were trimmed by 2 bases and 3 bases, with 11 bases remaining between them. From germline, CDR1 is MNHEY and CDR2 SVGEGT. Here the CDR3 reads CASSYSQGLYEQYF. The CDR3 bases are TGTGCCAGCAGTTACAGTCAGGGTCTCTACGAGCAGTACTTC.

This clonotype was recorded at least ten times. This chain links TRBV20-1 with TRBJ1-1, with 10 bases matching TRBD1. The V gene's germline CDR1 is DFQATT and CDR2 SNEGSKA (reference sequence). Germline trimming cut 1 base from V and 3 bases from J; bases unmatched to any gene: 8. This CDR3 is 16 amino acids long. The CDR3 coding sequence is TGCAGTGCTAGAGCCGGGGACAGGGGATGGTACACTGAAGCTTTCTTT. It yields the protein CSARAGDRGWYTEAFF.

This clonotype was recorded many times. V and J are TRBV29-1 and TRBJ1-1; 7 bases match TRBD1. The CDR3 is 17 residues long. V was pared by 5 bases and J by 1 base, with 16 bases of the junction left unmatched. Germline CDR1 and CDR2: SQVTM and ANQGSEA. The CDR3 coding sequence is TGCAGCGTTCCTTGGTGGGACAGCCAGCAGGGGAACACTGAAGCTTTCTTT. Protein sequence: CSVPWWDSQQGNTEAFF.

The J gene is TRBJ2-3, the V gene TRBV7-2; D is perhaps TRBD2 (5 bases). The ends were cut back, 2 bases at V and 2 bases at J, with 17 bases in the middle. Germline loops: CDR1 SGHTA, CDR2 FQGNSA. The CDR3 extends over 17 amino acids. The DNA for the CDR3 is TGTGCCAGCAGCTTATTGTCCCAGCGGAGATCCACAGATACGCAGTATTTT. It codes for CASSLLSQRRSTDTQYF.

This clonotype was observed a handful of times. The CDR3 sequence is CASSSPGQGGHEQFF. CDR3 sequence (DNA): TGCGCCAGCAGCTCACCGGGACAGGGGGGCCATGAGCAGTTCTTC. This sequence joins TRBV5-1 and TRBJ2-1; 11 nucleotides align to TRBD1. The CDR3 has 15 amino acids. J was trimmed by 8 bases and V by 3 bases; bases with no gene match: 7. CDR1 is SGHRS, CDR2 YFSETQ, per germline.

The sample holds many counts of this clonotype. This sequence joins TRBV2 and TRBJ2-7; the D call may be TRBD1 or TRBD2 (5 bases each). The V gene's germline CDR1 is SNHLY and CDR2 FYNNEI. CDR3 length: 12 amino acids. Deletions cut 6 bases from V and 6 bases from J, with 12 bases between. This chain's CDR3 is CASRPPGTEQYF. DNA of the CDR3: TGTGCCAGCAGACCTCCCGGGACCGAGCAGTACTTC.

V and J are TRBV20-1 and TRBJ2-7; weak D call: TRBD1 (5 bases). This CDR3 comprises 13 residues. Between the trimmed V and J ends, which lost 2 bases and 4 bases, there was a span of 12 bases. Germline loops: CDR1 DFQATT, CDR2 SNEGSKA (reference sequence). The CDR3 DNA is TGCAGTGCTAGAACCAGGGTTGTATACGAGCAGTACTTC. As protein: CSARTRVVYEQYF.

There are many counts of this clonotype. The rearrangement links TRBV20-1 to TRBJ2-7, with a possible D match to TRBD2 (5 bases). The CDR3 is 15 residues long. Germline assignment: CDR1 DFQATT and CDR2 SNEGSKA (reference sequence). Trimming took off 0 bases at V and 2 bases at J, with 14 bases between the two ends. In nucleotides, the CDR3 is TGCAGTGCTAGAGATTTCGGTGGGAGAGCCTACGAGCAGTACTTC. Residues: CSARDFGGRAYEQYF.

This sequence joins TRBV6-1 and TRBJ2-1; D gene ambiguous. CDR1 and CDR2 (germline): MNHNS, SASEGT. CDR3 length equals 15 residues. The V gene lost 5 bases and the J gene lost 4 bases, with 15 bases spanning the gap. The CDR3 sequence: CASSPMVAQYNEQFF. The CDR3, as DNA: TGTGCCAGCAGTCCCATGGTGGCCCAATACAATGAGCAGTTCTTC.